The entry below describes one TCR beta chain. This record comes from a study of cytomegalovirus exposure and HLA in healthy donors. Across the study: Early released data comprised about 84 million unique TCRs from HLA-typed donors.

This CDR3 comprises 15 residues. Germline values: CDR1 SGHRS, CDR2 YFSETQ. Trimming shortened V by 4 bases and J by 3 bases, and 13 bases separated the two germline ends. Primers included in the PCR were 60 Vbeta and 13 Jbeta primers. This table comes from immunoSEQ multiplex PCR, and its TCRdb copy is limited to in-frame clones, with some not included. The sample consists of over 150,000 clones, 81% of them appearing once. This clonotype originated in a woman aged 45-65 years in good health and CMV-seronegative. The specimen was PBMCs. This chain links TRBV5-1 with TRBJ1-4, with D tentatively TRBD1 (6 bases). The chain's CDR3 is CASSPVGQSNEKLFF. In DNA form, the CDR3 reads TGCGCCAGCAGCCCCGTAGGACAGTCTAATGAAAAACTGTTTTTT.